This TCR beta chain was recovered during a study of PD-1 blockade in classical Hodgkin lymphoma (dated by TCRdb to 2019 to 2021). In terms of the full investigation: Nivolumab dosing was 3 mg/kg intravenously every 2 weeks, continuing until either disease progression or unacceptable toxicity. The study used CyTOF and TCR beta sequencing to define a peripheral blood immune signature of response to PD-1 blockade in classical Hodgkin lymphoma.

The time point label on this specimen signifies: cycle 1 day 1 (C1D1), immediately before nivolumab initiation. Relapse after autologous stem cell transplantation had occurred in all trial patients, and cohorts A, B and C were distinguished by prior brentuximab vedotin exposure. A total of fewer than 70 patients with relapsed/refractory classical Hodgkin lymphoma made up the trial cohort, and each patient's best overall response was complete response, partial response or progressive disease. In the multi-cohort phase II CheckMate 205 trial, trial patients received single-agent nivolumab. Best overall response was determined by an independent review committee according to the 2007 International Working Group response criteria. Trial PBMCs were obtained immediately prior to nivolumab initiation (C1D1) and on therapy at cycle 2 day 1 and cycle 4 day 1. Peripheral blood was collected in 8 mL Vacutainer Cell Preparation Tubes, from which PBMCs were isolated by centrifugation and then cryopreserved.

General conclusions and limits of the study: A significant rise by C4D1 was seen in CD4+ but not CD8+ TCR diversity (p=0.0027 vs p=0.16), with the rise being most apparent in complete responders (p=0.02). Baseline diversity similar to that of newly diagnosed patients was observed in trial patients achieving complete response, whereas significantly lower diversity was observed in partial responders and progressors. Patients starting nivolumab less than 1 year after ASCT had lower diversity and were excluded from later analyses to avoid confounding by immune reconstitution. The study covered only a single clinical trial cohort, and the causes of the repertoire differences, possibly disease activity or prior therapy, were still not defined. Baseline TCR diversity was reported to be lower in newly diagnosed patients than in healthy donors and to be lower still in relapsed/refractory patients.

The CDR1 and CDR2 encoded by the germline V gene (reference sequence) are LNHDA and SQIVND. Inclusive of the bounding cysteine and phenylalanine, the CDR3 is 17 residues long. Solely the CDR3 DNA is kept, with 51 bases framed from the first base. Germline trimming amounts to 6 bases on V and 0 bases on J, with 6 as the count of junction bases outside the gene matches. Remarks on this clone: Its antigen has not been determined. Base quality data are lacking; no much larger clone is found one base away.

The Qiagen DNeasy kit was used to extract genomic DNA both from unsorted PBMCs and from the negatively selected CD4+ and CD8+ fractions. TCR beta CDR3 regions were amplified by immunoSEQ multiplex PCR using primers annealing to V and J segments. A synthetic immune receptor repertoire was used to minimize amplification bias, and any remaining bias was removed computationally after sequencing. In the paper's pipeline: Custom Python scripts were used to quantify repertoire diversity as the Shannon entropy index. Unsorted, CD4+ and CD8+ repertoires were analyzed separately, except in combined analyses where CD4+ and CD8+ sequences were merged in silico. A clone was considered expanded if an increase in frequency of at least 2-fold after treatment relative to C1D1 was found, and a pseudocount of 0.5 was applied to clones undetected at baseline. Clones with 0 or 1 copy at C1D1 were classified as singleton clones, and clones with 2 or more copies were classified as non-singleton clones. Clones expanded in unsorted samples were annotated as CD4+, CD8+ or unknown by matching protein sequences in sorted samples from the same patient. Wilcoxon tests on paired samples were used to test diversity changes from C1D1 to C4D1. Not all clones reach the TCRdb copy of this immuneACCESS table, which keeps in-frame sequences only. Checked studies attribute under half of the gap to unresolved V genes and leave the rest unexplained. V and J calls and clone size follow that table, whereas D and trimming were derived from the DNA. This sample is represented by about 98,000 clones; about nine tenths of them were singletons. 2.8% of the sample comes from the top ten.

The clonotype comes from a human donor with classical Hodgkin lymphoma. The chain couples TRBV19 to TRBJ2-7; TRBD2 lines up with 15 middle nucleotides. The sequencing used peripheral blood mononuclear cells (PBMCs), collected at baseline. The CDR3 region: CASSGTSGRMSSYEQYF. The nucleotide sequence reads TGTGCCAGTAGCGGGACTAGCGGGAGGATGAGCTCCTACGAGCAGTACTTC.